This T cell receptor beta chain was sequenced for a study of blood T cells in healthy people across ages. A second PCR, run for about 7 to 12 cycles, used a sample-barcoded 5' primer plus a J-beta primer mix. TCRdb reanalysed the 5' RACE reads using MiXCR and keeps one entry per CDR3 protein. The sample shows some 710,000 distinct CDR3 sequences, approximately 21% of them seen only once. Study results and caveats: Donors of long life had a larger count of naive CD4+ cells and greater diversity than aged donors.

This CDR3 is built from 14 residues. Trimming took off 7 bases at V and 4 bases at J, with 16 bases between the two ends. Germline V gene data show CDR1 as MNHEY and CDR2 as SVGAGI. Of note for this clonotype: Its specificity is not known.

The TCR originated in a man aged 70 or older in good health. The V call is TRBV6-5, the J call TRBJ2-5, with a tentative D call TRBD2 (5 bases). The sequencing sample was made of blood. The CDR3 bases are TGTGCCAGCACCCCACCGGACTCGATAGAGACCCAGTACTTC. As protein: CASTPPDSIETQYF.